The clone carrying this T cell receptor (beta chain) has only one observation. Its cognate antigen is unknown. The sample originates from a study of T cell responses to AZD1222 COVID-19 vaccine. Background on the study: Samples with a second dose at about 4 or about 12 weeks were pooled together. Study outcomes and limitations: In a largely white British group with more females than males, clonal diversity was possibly underestimated.

Germline-derived CDR1 and CDR2 are MNHEY and SVGAGI. With 4 bases clipped from V and 0 bases from J, the junction kept 3 bases outside the gene matches. CDR3 length equals 15 residues. Assay: immunoSEQ multiplex PCR; the TCRdb copy retains only in-frame clones and omits some. This table holds 150,000 to 200,000 clones, about 92% found once. This chain joins TRBV6-5 and TRBJ1-3, with 7 positions matching TRBD1. The source was peripheral blood, collected on day 0 of AZD1222 vaccination. This TCR derives from an adult in good health. The CDR3 protein is CASSWDRFSGNTIYF. CDR3 sequence (DNA): TGTGCCAGCAGTTGGGACAGATTCTCTGGAAACACCATATATTTT.